This TCR beta chain appears in the sequencing data of a study of blood T cell repertoires in COVID-19. Study context: The samples span acute and convalescent COVID-19 from the United States, Italy and Spain. The analysed material was cDNA or gDNA that came from T cells, B-cell-depleted T cells, or PBMCs.

The CDR3 consists of 15 residues. Original methodology: Using reference gene primer amplification, nucleated cell counts were estimated. Here immunoSEQ multiplex PCR was the method, and the copy in TCRdb shows in-frame clones only, minus some. The D gene and trimming were derived from the DNA, and the V and J assignments and clone size from that table. The table includes more than 40,000 clones, 90% detected once. The material sequenced was peripheral blood. The J gene is TRBJ1-3, the V gene TRBV21-1; the table's TRBD1 call for D was not verified on the DNA. TRBV21-1 is annotated as a pseudogene. The receptor comes from a man aged 70 or older with acute or convalescent COVID-19. CDR3 DNA sequence: TGTGCCAGCAGCAGCGCAGGAAGCTCTGGAAACACCATATATTTT. Protein sequence: CASSSAGSSGNTIYF.